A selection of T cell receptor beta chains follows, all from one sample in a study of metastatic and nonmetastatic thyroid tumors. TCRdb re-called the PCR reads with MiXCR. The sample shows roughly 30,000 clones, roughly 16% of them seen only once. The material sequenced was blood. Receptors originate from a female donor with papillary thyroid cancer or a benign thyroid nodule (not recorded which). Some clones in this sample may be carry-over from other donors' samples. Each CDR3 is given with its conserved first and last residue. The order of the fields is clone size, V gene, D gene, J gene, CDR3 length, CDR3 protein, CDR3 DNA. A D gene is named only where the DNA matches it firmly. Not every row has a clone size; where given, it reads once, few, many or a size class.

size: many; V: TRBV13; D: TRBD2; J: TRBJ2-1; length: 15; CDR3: CASRRGGALLNEQFF; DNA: TGTGCCAGCAGGCGCGGGGGGGCCCTCCTTAATGAGCAGTTCTTC
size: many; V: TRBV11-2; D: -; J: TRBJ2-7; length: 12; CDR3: CASSPPTIEQYF; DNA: TGTGCCAGCAGCCCGCCTACGATCGAGCAGTACTTC
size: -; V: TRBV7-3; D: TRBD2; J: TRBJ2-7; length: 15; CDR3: CASSPDSGSSYEQYF; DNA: TGTGCCAGCAGCCCCGATAGCGGGAGCTCCTACGAGCAGTACTTC
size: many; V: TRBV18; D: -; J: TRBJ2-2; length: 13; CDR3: CASSKTGTGELFF; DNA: TGTGCCAGCTCAAAGACGGGCACCGGGGAGCTGTTTTTT
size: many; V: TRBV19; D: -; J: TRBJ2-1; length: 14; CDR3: CASSLRAEGNEQFF; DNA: TGTGCCAGTAGTCTACGAGCTGAGGGGAATGAGCAGTTCTTC
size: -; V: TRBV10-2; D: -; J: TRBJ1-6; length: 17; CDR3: CASSVFHTGEGDSPLHF; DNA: TGCGCCAGCAGTGTTTTCCATACCGGGGAGGGTGATTCACCCCTCCACTTT
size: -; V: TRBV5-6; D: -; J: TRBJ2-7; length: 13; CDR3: CASSYFSSYEQYF; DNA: TGTGCCAGCAGCTATTTTAGCTCCTACGAGCAGTACTTC
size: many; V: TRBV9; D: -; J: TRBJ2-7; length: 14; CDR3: CASSARDLFYEQYF; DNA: TGTGCCAGCAGCGCCCGGGACCTTTTCTACGAGCAGTACTTC
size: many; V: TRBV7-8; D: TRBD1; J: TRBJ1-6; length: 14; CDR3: CASSDTGANSPLHF; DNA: TGTGCCAGCAGCGATACAGGGGCTAATTCACCCCTCCACTTT
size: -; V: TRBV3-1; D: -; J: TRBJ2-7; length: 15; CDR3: CASSRSGGRPYEQYF; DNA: TGTGCCAGCAGCCGGAGTGGAGGGAGGCCCTACGAGCAGTACTTC
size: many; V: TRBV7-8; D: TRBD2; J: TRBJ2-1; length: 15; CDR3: CASSQGLAKRGEQFF; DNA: TGTGCCAGCAGCCAAGGACTAGCGAAAAGGGGTGAGCAGTTCTTC
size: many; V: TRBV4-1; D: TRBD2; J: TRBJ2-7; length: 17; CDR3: CASSQGGGTSGRREQYF; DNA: TGCGCCAGCAGCCAAGGGGGGGGGACTAGCGGGAGACGCGAGCAGTACTTC
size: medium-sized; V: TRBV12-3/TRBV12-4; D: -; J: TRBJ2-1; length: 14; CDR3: CASSFGTLGGEQFF; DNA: TGTGCCAGCAGTTTCGGCACTCTGGGAGGTGAGCAGTTCTTC
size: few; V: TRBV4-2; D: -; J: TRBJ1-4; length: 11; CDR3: CASSQGPELFF; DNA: TGTGCCAGCAGCCAGGGACCGGAACTGTTTTTT
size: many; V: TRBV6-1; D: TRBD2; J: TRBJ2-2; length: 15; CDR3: CASSEWGGISGELFF; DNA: TGTGCCAGCAGTGAATGGGGGGGTATTAGCGGGGAGCTGTTTTTT
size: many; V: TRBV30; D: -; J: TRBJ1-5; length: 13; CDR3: CAWSQGLGQPQHF; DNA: TGTGCCTGGAGTCAGGGATTAGGTCAGCCCCAGCATTTT
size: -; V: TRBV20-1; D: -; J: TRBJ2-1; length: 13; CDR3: CSARMVSYNEQFF; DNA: TGCAGTGCTAGAATGGTCTCCTACAATGAGCAGTTCTTC
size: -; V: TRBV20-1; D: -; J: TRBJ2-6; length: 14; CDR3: CSASRYSGANVLTF; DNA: TGCAGTGCTAGTCGCTACTCTGGGGCCAACGTCCTGACTTTC
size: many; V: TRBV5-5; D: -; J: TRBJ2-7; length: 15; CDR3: CASSLATGVAYEQYF; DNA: TGTGCCAGCAGCTTGGCAACCGGGGTAGCCTACGAGCAGTACTTC
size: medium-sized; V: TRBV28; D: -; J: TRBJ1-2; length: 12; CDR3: CASSYSSGGYTF; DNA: TGTGCCAGCAGTTACTCCTCGGGAGGCTACACCTTC
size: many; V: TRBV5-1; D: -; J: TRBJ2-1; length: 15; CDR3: CASSLGDAEVNEQFF; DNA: TGCGCCAGCAGCTTGGGAGACGCGGAGGTTAATGAGCAGTTCTTC
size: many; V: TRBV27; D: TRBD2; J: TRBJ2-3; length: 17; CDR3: CASSLWARGVGTDTQYF; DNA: TGTGCCAGCAGTTTATGGGCCCGGGGGGTGGGCACAGATACGCAGTATTTT
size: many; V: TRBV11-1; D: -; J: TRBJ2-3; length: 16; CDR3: CASSPISGDGTDTQYF; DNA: TGTGCCAGCAGCCCAATCTCGGGAGATGGCACAGATACGCAGTATTTT
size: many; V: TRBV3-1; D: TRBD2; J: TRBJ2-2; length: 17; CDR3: CASSQDPAGDNTGELFF; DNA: TGTGCCAGCAGCCAAGATCCGGCGGGGGATAACACCGGGGAGCTGTTTTTT
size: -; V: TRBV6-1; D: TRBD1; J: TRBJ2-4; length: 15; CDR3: CASTEQGAGKNIQYF; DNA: TGTGCCAGCACTGAACAGGGGGCAGGCAAAAACATTCAGTACTTC
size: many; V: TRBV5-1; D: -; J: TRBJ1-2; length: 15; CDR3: CASNRDTASQYGYTF; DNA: TGCGCCAGTAACCGGGACACCGCCTCTCAGTATGGCTACACCTTC
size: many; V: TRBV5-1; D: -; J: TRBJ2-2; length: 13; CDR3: CASSLAATGELFF; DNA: TGCGCCAGCAGCTTGGCCGCCACCGGGGAGCTGTTTTTT
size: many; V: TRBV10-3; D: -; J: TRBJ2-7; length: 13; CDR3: CAISGGQPYEQYF; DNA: TGTGCCATCAGTGGGGGTCAACCCTACGAGCAGTACTTC
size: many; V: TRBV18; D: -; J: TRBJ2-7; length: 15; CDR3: CASSPGGTASYEQYF; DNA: TGTGCCAGCTCACCAGGCGGGACAGCGTCCTACGAGCAGTACTTC
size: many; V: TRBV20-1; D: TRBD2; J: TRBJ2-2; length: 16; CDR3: CSASGASGRGTGELFF; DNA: TGCAGTGCTAGTGGGGCTAGCGGGAGAGGAACCGGGGAGCTGTTTTTT
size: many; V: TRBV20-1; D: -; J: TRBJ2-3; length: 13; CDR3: CSASDLAADTQYF; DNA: TGCAGTGCTAGCGACTTAGCCGCAGATACGCAGTATTTT
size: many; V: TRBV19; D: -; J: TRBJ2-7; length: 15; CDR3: CASSIAGMDGYEQYF; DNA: TGTGCCAGTAGTATAGCAGGGATGGATGGTTACGAGCAGTACTTC
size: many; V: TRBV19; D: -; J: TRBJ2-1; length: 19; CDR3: CASSISTRHNPSSYNEQFF; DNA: TGTGCCAGTAGTATATCGACTCGACACAACCCGAGCTCCTACAATGAGCAGTTCTTC
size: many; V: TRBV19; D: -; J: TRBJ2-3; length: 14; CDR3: CASTASGAPDTQYF; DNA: TGTGCCAGTACGGCCTCGGGAGCTCCAGATACGCAGTATTTT
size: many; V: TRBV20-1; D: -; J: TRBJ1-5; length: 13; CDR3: CSARESWNQPQHF; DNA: TGCAGTGCTAGAGAATCCTGGAATCAGCCCCAGCATTTT
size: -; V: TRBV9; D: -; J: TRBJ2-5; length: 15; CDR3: CASSAEGRHQETQYF; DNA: TGTGCTAGCAGCGCCGAGGGACGGCACCAAGAGACCCAGTACTTC
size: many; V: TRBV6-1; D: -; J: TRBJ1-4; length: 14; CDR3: CASSSQGPGEKLFF; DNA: TGTGCCAGCAGTTCTCAGGGGCCAGGTGAAAAACTGTTTTTT
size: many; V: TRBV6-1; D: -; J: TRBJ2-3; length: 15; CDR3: CASSTGLTTMDTQYF; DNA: TGTGCCAGCAGTACCGGATTAACTACTATGGATACGCAGTATTTT
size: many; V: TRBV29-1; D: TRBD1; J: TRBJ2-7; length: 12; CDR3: CSFKGQGGSKYF; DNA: TGCAGCTTTAAGGGACAGGGTGGTTCTAAGTACTTC
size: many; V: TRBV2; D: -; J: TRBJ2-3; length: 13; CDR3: CASVRVKADTQYF; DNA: TGTGCCAGCGTGAGGGTGAAAGCAGATACGCAGTATTTT
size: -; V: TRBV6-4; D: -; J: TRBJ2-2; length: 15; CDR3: CASSDSSANTGELFF; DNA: TGTGCCAGCAGTGACTCCTCCGCGAACACCGGGGAGCTGTTTTTT
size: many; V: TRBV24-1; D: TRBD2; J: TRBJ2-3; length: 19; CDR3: CATSDSTSGGVGNTDTQYF; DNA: TGTGCCACCAGTGATTCGACTAGCGGCGGGGTCGGCAACACAGATACGCAGTATTTT
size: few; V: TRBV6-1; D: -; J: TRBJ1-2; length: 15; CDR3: CASSELVGGGYGYTF; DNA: TGTGCCAGCAGTGAATTGGTCGGGGGTGGGTATGGCTACACCTTC
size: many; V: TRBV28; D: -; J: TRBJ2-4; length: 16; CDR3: CASSTGGAIAKNIQYF; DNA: TGTGCCAGCAGTACTGGGGGAGCCATAGCCAAAAACATTCAGTACTTC
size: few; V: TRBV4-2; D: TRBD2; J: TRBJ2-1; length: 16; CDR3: CASSQAGTRAPNEQLF; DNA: TGTGCCAGCAGCCAAGCCGGGACTAGGGCGCCCAATGAGCAGCTCTTC
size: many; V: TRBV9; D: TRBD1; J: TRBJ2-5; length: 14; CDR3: CASSTRTGVETQYF; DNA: TGTGCCAGCAGCACCCGGACAGGGGTAGAGACCCAGTACTTC
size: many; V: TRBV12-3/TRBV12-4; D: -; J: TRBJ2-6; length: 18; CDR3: CASSSGYALTSGANVLTF; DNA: TGTGCCAGCAGTTCGGGCTATGCACTAACCTCTGGGGCCAACGTCCTGACTTTC
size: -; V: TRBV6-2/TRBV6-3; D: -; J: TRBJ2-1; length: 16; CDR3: CASSYFSRSSYNEQFF; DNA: TGTGCCAGCAGTTATTTTTCGCGAAGCTCCTACAATGAGCAGTTCTTC
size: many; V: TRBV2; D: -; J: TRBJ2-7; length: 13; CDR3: CASSGPGHYEQYF; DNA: TGTGCCAGCAGTGGACCGGGACATTACGAGCAGTACTTC
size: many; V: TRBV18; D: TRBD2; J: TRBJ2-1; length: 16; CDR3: CASSLGLAGTTNEQFF; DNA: TGTGCCAGCTCGTTAGGACTAGCGGGGACAACAAATGAGCAGTTCTTC
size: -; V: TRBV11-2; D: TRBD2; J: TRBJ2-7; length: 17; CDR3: CASSPTSGGPSTYEQYF; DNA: TGTGCCAGCAGCCCGACTAGCGGGGGGCCCTCTACCTACGAGCAGTACTTC
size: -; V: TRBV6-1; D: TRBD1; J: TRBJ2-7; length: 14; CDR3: CASRPPGQGSEQYF; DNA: TGTGCCAGCAGGCCTCCGGGACAGGGAAGCGAGCAGTACTTC